This T cell receptor beta chain was sequenced during a study of blood T cell repertoires in COVID-19 (dated by TCRdb to about 2020). In terms of the full investigation: Collaborator samples came from the United States, Italy and Spain and covered acute and convalescent phases of COVID-19. The prospective study material was composed of cDNA or gDNA derived from T cells, B-cell-depleted T cells, or PBMCs. Deeply sampled blood TCRbeta repertoires from subjects exposed to, actively infected with, or recovered from COVID-19 were included in the dataset. The repertoires were released in a freely available public database intended as a resource for research on the immune response to SARS-CoV-2. The samples were drawn from two sources: the first 160 participants of the ongoing ImmuneRACE study, and fewer than 1,500 subjects contributed by 6 global collaborators. The sample metadata nearly always contained a de-identified subject ID, COVID-19 status, age in years and sex. HLA class I and class II types, where available, came from metadata supplied by the sample provider rather than from assay-based typing. Study-wide conclusions, independent of this receptor: How much clinical and demographic metadata was included differed by source and by participant, and the metadata was provided uncurated.

Deletion took 11 bases off V and 2 bases off J, with a span of 16 bases between the germline ends. The CDR3 covers 14 residues, taking in both the cysteine and the phenylalanine. The kept DNA is CDR3 alone, 42 bases in frame from the first base. From a lookup of the germline V gene, CDR1 and CDR2 are ENHRY and SYGVKD. TCRbeta CDR3 regions were amplified from genomic DNA using the immunoSEQ Assay, a bias-controlled multiplex PCR. In the paper's pipeline: The number of nucleated cells in each sample was estimated from the amplification of reference gene primers within the assay. Sequence reads were collapsed and filtered to measure the absolute abundance of every unique TCRbeta CDR3 rearrangement. Productive Simpson clonality was computed per sample as the square root of Simpson's diversity index over productive rearrangements. Held by TCRdb, this immuneACCESS table contains in-frame sequences only and omits some clones. Under half of the omission traces to an unresolved V gene where checked; the cause of the rest is unknown. The DNA gave D and trimming, while V, J and clone size come from that table. The sample table holds about 140,000 clones, of which 70% to 90% were seen once. The ten most abundant clones make up over 4.5% of the sample.

To note about this clone: No cognate antigen has been identified for it. No much larger clone exists at a distance of one base, and base qualities are not known.

Whole blood was collected in K2EDTA tubes by collaborating institutions according to the institutions' own protocols. For TCRbeta analysis, collaborator samples were shipped as frozen whole blood, as isolated PBMCs, or as DNA extracted from either sample type. The sequencing sample was made of peripheral blood. The sequence came from a human donor in a cohort sampled during active COVID-19. The rearrangement combines TRBV10-3 with TRBJ1-3; the D gene is perhaps TRBD1, from 6 matching bases. The bases are TGTGCCTCCAGGGGATCCGCGCCTGGAAACACCATATATTTT. Its coded protein is CASRGSAPGNTIYF.